The 16 T cell receptor beta chains below come from one sample, sequenced in a study of shared clonotypes between healthy human individuals. Selected positively for CCR7 and CD45RO-negative, naive CD8 cells excluded terminally differentiated effector memory CD45RA+ cells. The repertoire was sequenced with immunoSEQ multiplex PCR; TCRdb's copy has only in-frame clones and lacks some. Of 1.5 million to 2.5 million clones listed, roughly 95% are singletons. Specimen: naive CD8+ T cells sorted from blood. These receptors were obtained from a man aged 18 to 30 in good health.

In nucleotides, the CDR3 is TGTGCCAGCAGCTGGGAGACAGGGGTTGGCTACACCTTC. The encoded protein is CASSWETGVGYTF. The rearrangement joins TRBV7-6 to TRBJ1-2, with TRBD1 matching over 8 bases. This CDR3 spans 13 amino acids. Germline assignment: CDR1 SGHVS and CDR2 FNYEAQ. Trimming cost V 4 bases and J 7 bases; bases outside gene matches: 5.

This rearrangement joins TRBV19 to TRBJ1-5, with 7 bases that match TRBD1. This CDR3 spans 14 amino acids. CDR1 and CDR2 from the germline V gene are LNHDA and SQIVND (reference sequence). With 5 bases clipped from V and 3 bases from J, the junction kept 4 bases outside the gene matches. The CDR3 DNA sequence: TGTGCCAGTAGTGACAGGGACTACAATCAGCCCCAGCATTTT. Its protein product is CASSDRDYNQPQHF.

As regards this clone: Other DNA sequences in the same sample also yield this CDR3. V gene TRBV27 combines with J gene TRBJ1-4, with D unclear. This CDR3 is 12 amino acids long. In germline, CDR1 is MNHEY, CDR2 SMNVEV (reference sequence). V lost 6 bases, J lost 8 bases, and 10 bases lay in between. The DNA for the CDR3 is TGTGCCAGCAGCCGCTTGGGGGAAAAACTGTTTTTT. This codes for CASSRLGEKLFF.

This clone was seen more than once but under ten times. The chain couples TRBV30 to TRBJ2-5; the match to TRBD2 covers 10 bases. The CDR3 loop spans 17 amino acids. The V gene's germline CDR1 is GTSNPN and CDR2 SVGIG (reference sequence). J lost 1 base, V lost 1 base, and 9 bases had no gene match. CDR3 coding DNA: TGTGCCTGGAGTGGGGTAGCGGGAGGCCTTTTCCAAGAGACCCAGTACTTC. Its translation is CAWSGVAGGLFQETQYF.

This clone was counted a single time. The sample has other DNA sequences that encode this CDR3 too. The chain is built from TRBV9 and TRBJ2-7; a weak D match, TRBD1 (6 bases). V lost 0 bases to trimming and J lost 2 bases, with 9 bases between them. The CDR3 has 14 residues. The germline gives CDR1 SGDLS, CDR2 YYNGEE. CDR3 coding DNA: TGTGCCAGCAGCGTAGGGCAGGGGACCTACGAGCAGTACTTC. Its protein is CASSVGQGTYEQYF.

The chain uses TRBV5-4 and TRBJ2-1; 8 nucleotides align to TRBD2. The V and J ends lost 4 bases and 3 bases, in that order; junction bases with no gene match: 6. The CDR3 spans 15 residues. Germline CDR1 is SGHNT and CDR2 is YYREEE (reference sequence). CDR3 protein: CASSVRGGFYNEQFF. CDR3 coding DNA: TGTGCCAGCAGCGTCCGGGGGGGCTTCTACAATGAGCAGTTCTTC.

The gene calls are TRBV6-1 and TRBJ2-7; maybe TRBD1 (5 bases). Germline V CDR1 and CDR2: MNHNS, SASEGT. The CDR3 loop spans 15 amino acids. Trimming shortened V by 1 base and J by 0 bases, and 10 bases separated the two germline ends. In nucleotides, the CDR3 is TGTGCCAGCAGTGAAGGGACATTTAGCTCCTACGAGCAGTACTTC. Translating gives CASSEGTFSSYEQYF.

The rearrangement joins TRBV13 to TRBJ2-5; no clear D gene. Germline CDR1 is PRHDT and CDR2 is FYEKMQ (reference sequence). The CDR3 is 15 residues long. Trimming removed 2 bases from V and 2 bases from J, with 12 bases in between. The CDR3 DNA reads TGTGCCAGCAGCTTACGTAGGGAAATACAAGAGACCCAGTACTTC. It codes for CASSLRREIQETQYF.

A few counts support this clone. The sample has other DNA sequences that encode this CDR3 too. The rearrangement uses TRBV9 and TRBJ2-1, with D unclear. Germline V gene data show CDR1 as SGDLS and CDR2 as YYNGEE. The CDR3 covers 11 residues. Trimming cost V 3 bases and J 5 bases, with 3 bases left between them. The CDR3 is CASSANNEQFF. The CDR3 nucleotides are TGTGCCAGCAGCGCAAACAATGAGCAGTTCTTC.

This chain joins TRBV7-9 and TRBJ2-7; 15 bases map to TRBD2. V gave up 3 bases and J gave up 3 bases; unmatched junction bases: 3. The CDR3 totals 16 residues. CDR1 and CDR2 (germline): SEHNR, FQNEAQ (reference sequence). The CDR3 nucleotides read TGTGCCAGCAGCTTGGAGGGACTAGCGGGAGGCTACGAGCAGTACTTC. Its protein is CASSLEGLAGGYEQYF.

This chain joins TRBV19 and TRBJ2-7; the D call may be TRBD1 or TRBD2 (5 bases each). The CDR3 contains 13 residues. CDR1 LNHDA and CDR2 SQIVND come from the germline V gene (reference sequence). V was trimmed by 3 bases and J by 2 bases, leaving 8 bases between them. CDR3 in amino acids: CASSMGVPYEQYF. CDR3 in DNA: TGTGCCAGTAGTATGGGGGTCCCCTACGAGCAGTACTTC.

The chain couples TRBV7-9 to TRBJ2-3; 11 positions match TRBD2. Trimming at V came to 2 bases and at J to 3 bases, leaving 1 base not matched to a gene. The CDR3 length is 15 residues. CDR1 SEHNR and CDR2 FQNEAQ come from the germline V gene (reference sequence). The chain's CDR3 is CASSLPSGGTDTQYF. In DNA, the CDR3 is TGTGCCAGCAGCTTACCTAGCGGGGGGACAGATACGCAGTATTTT.

This clone was seen only once. V and J are TRBV5-8 and TRBJ1-1, with D perhaps TRBD1 (5 bases). The CDR3 extends over 14 amino acids. CDR1 and CDR2 from the germline V gene are SGHTS and YDEGEE. Trimming pared 0 bases from V and 5 bases from J, leaving 11 bases between. CDR3 in DNA: TGTGCCAGCAGCTTGGGTGCAGGGTGGACTGAAGCTTTCTTT. Its protein product is CASSLGAGWTEAFF.

This clone occurred once. Different DNA sequences within this sample yield the same CDR3. This sequence joins TRBV6-1 and TRBJ2-7, with 10 bases lining up with TRBD1. Germline CDR1 MNHNS, CDR2 SASEGT. This CDR3 has 14 amino acids. V was clipped by 6 bases and J by 3 bases; unmatched bases: 5. The CDR3: CASSPGQGFYEQYF. In DNA, the CDR3 is TGTGCCAGCAGCCCGGGACAGGGGTTCTACGAGCAGTACTTC.

The chain couples TRBV23-1 to TRBJ1-5; 7 nucleotides line up with TRBD1. TRBV23-1 is reported as an ORF; its role is uncertain. There are 16 residues in the CDR3. With 0 bases clipped from V and 6 bases from J, the junction kept 8 bases outside the gene matches. CDR3 region: CASSQSPGGSRQPQHF. The CDR3 DNA follows: TGCGCCAGCAGTCAATCGCCAGGGGGAAGTCGTCAGCCCCAGCATTTT.

The V call is TRBV19, the J call TRBJ2-1; TRBD2 might be the D (5 bases). The germline V gene encodes CDR1 LNHDA and CDR2 SQIVND (reference sequence). With 5 bases removed from V and 6 bases from J, the gap between germline ends came to 11 bases. The CDR3 is made up of 13 amino acids. The CDR3 sequence is CASSWLDFNEQFF. As DNA, the CDR3 is TGTGCCAGTAGTTGGCTGGACTTCAATGAGCAGTTCTTC.